These T cell receptor beta chains were read from a single sample in a study of blood T cell repertoires in COVID-19. Clones were sequenced by immunoSEQ multiplex PCR, and TCRdb holds only the in-frame ones, with some missing. This table holds some 190,000 clones, approximately 83% found once. The sample was peripheral blood. These receptors were collected from a man in his sixties with acute or convalescent COVID-19. The CDR3 runs from the conserved cysteine through the conserved F or W. D genes are given only for firm matches. The size field is filled for only some rows; it gives once, few, many or a size class.

size	V	D	J	CDR3	DNA
.	TRBV6-6	.	TRBJ2-7	CASSYPRGSIHEQYF	TGTGCCAGCAGTTACCCAAGGGGTAGTATCCACGAGCAGTACTTC
.	TRBV6-1	TRBD1	TRBJ2-7	CASSEAPGTGLYEQYF	TGTGCCAGCAGTGAAGCGCCCGGGACAGGTCTCTACGAGCAGTACTTC
.	TRBV28	TRBD1	TRBJ1-3	CASSPLGQAMGNTIYF	TGTGCCAGCAGTCCCCTAGGACAGGCGATGGGAAACACCATATATTTT
once	TRBV7-2	TRBD2	TRBJ2-7	CASARTSDRHEQYF	TGTGCCAGCGCTAGGACTAGCGACCGCCACGAGCAGTACTTC
.	TRBV27	.	TRBJ1-1	CASSIGQEAFF	TGTGCCAGCAGTATCGGACAGGAAGCTTTCTTT
.	TRBV30	TRBD1	TRBJ1-2	CAWNLPGQFGYTF	TGTGCCTGGAACTTACCGGGACAGTTTGGCTACACCTTC
.	TRBV3-1/TRBV3-2	TRBD2	TRBJ2-5	CASSQASGRKTQYF	TGTGCCAGCAGCCAGGCTAGCGGGAGGAAGACCCAGTACTTC
.	TRBV28	TRBD1	TRBJ1-2	CASRQGNYGYTF	TGTGCCAGCAGACAGGGGAACTATGGCTACACCTTC
.	TRBV19	.	TRBJ2-1	CASSGLGASYNEQFF	TGTGCCAGTAGCGGATTGGGCGCCTCCTACAATGAGCAGTTCTTC
.	TRBV9	TRBD1	TRBJ2-2	CASSVETGGFTGELFF	TGTGCCAGCAGCGTAGAGACAGGGGGCTTCACCGGGGAGCTGTTTTTT
.	TRBV5-1	TRBD2	TRBJ2-5	CASSLTSGRGIGETQYF	TGCGCCAGCAGCTTGACTAGCGGGAGAGGTATCGGAGAGACCCAGTACTTC
.	TRBV5-1	TRBD2	TRBJ2-1	CASSIGLAGVGNEQFF	TGCGCCAGCAGCATAGGACTAGCGGGAGTCGGGAATGAGCAGTTCTTC
.	TRBV5-1	TRBD2	TRBJ2-2	CASSPLAEAGTGELFF	TGCGCCAGCAGCCCCCTAGCGGAGGCTGGCACCGGGGAGCTGTTTTTT
once	TRBV7-3	TRBD1	TRBJ2-5	CASSLTGQGTETQYF	TGTGCCAGCAGCTTAACCGGACAGGGGACAGAGACCCAGTACTTC
.	TRBV15	.	TRBJ1-5	CATSGRSNQPQHF	TGTGCCACCTCCGGGAGAAGCAATCAGCCCCAGCATTTT
.	TRBV28	.	TRBJ1-1	CASSRPPGNTEAFF	TGTGCCAGCAGTCGTCCTCCAGGGAACACTGAAGCTTTCTTT
.	TRBV2	TRBD2	TRBJ2-3	CASSGFQVSGRDTQYF	TGTGCCAGCAGTGGTTTTCAAGTGAGCGGGAGAGACACGCAGTATTTT
.	TRBV5-5	TRBD1	TRBJ2-7	CASSLWPRQGIGDEQYF	TGTGCCAGCAGCTTGTGGCCGAGACAGGGTATTGGCGACGAGCAGTACTTC
.	TRBV6-2/TRBV6-3	.	TRBJ1-1	CASSTDIWGTEAFF	TGTGCCAGCAGCACGGACATCTGGGGCACTGAAGCTTTCTTT
.	TRBV27	.	TRBJ2-7	CASSFTPTGTQYF	TGTGCCAGCAGTTTTACCCCTACAGGGACACAGTACTTC
.	TRBV4-3	.	TRBJ2-5	CASSQEPSQETQYF	TGCGCCAGCAGCCAAGAGCCTAGCCAAGAGACCCAGTACTTC
.	TRBV4-3	.	TRBJ1-1	CASSQDRNTEAFF	TGCGCCAGCAGCCAAGATCGGAACACTGAAGCTTTCTTT
few	TRBV4-1	TRBD2	TRBJ2-5	CASSQGTSGTYQETQYF	TGCGCCAGCAGCCAGGGGACTAGCGGCACGTACCAAGAGACCCAGTACTTC
.	TRBV7-9	TRBD2	TRBJ2-3	CASSRLTSGTLKDTQYF	TGTGCCAGCAGCCGATTGACTAGCGGAACACTTAAAGATACGCAGTATTTT
.	TRBV9	TRBD1	TRBJ1-5	CASSASGGGQPQHF	TGTGCCAGCAGCGCCTCAGGGGGCGGTCAGCCCCAGCATTTT
.	TRBV7-2	TRBD1	TRBJ2-7	CASSLVPDRVDEQYF	TGTGCCAGCAGCTTAGTCCCGGACAGGGTCGACGAGCAGTACTTC
.	TRBV3-1/TRBV3-2	.	TRBJ2-2	CASGVRTGGRDTGELFF	TGTGCCAGCGGAGTTCGTACAGGTGGACGCGACACCGGGGAGCTGTTTTTT
.	TRBV7-2	.	TRBJ2-7	CASSLGGLGEQYF	TGTGCCAGCAGCTTAGGGGGCCTGGGCGAGCAGTACTTC
few	TRBV6-6	TRBD1	TRBJ1-3	CASSYRDSGNTIYF	TGTGCCAGCAGTTACCGGGACAGTGGAAACACCATATATTTT
.	TRBV28	TRBD1	TRBJ1-4	CASRPNRGVGEKLFF	TGTGCCAGCAGACCGAACAGGGGAGTCGGTGAAAAACTGTTTTTT
.	TRBV2	TRBD1	TRBJ1-6	CASLPDRGDSPLHF	TGTGCCAGCCTACCGGACAGGGGTGATTCACCCCTCCACTTT
.	TRBV27	.	TRBJ1-5	CASSFYPYGNQPQHF	TGTGCCAGCAGTTTTTATCCCTATGGCAATCAGCCCCAGCATTTT
.	TRBV10-3	TRBD1	TRBJ2-7	CATKGTAVAEQYF	TGTGCCACTAAAGGGACAGCGGTAGCCGAGCAGTACTTC
.	TRBV7-9	TRBD2	TRBJ2-1	CASSLTLAGGLIKFF	TGTGCCAGCAGCTTAACACTAGCGGGAGGGCTAATCAAGTTCTTC
few	TRBV28	TRBD2	TRBJ2-1	CASSTGTSGSNEQFF	TGTGCCAGCAGCACCGGGACTAGCGGGAGTAATGAGCAGTTCTTC
.	TRBV9	.	TRBJ1-1	CASSASSQGITEAFF	TGTGCCAGCAGCGCCTCCTCACAGGGAATCACTGAAGCTTTCTTT
.	TRBV6-5	TRBD1	TRBJ1-6	CASSYSWDRVNSPLHF	TGTGCCAGCAGTTACTCCTGGGACAGGGTTAATTCACCCCTCCACTTT
.	TRBV7-2	TRBD2	TRBJ2-5	CASSLLPGLAGGPGETQYF	TGTGCCAGCAGCTTATTACCGGGACTAGCGGGAGGGCCAGGAGAGACCCAGTACTTC
.	TRBV18	TRBD1	TRBJ1-2	CASSSGTGDGYTF	TGTGCCAGCTCTTCCGGGACAGGGGATGGCTACACCTTC
once	TRBV5-4	.	TRBJ2-7	CASSDYRHYEQYF	TGTGCCAGCAGTGACTACCGGCATTACGAGCAGTACTTC
.	TRBV27	.	TRBJ1-5	CASRSGRGGQPQHF	TGTGCCAGCAGGTCCGGTAGAGGCGGTCAGCCCCAGCATTTT
.	TRBV3-1/TRBV3-2	.	TRBJ1-1	CASSQFPMNTEAFF	TGTGCCAGCAGCCAGTTCCCTATGAACACTGAAGCTTTCTTT
.	TRBV3-1/TRBV3-2	TRBD1	TRBJ1-2	CASSQVFRGVRGYGYTF	TGTGCCAGCAGCCAAGTTTTCAGGGGGGTCAGGGGATATGGCTACACCTTC
.	TRBV19	.	TRBJ1-2	CASSDPTVNYGYTF	TGTGCCAGTAGCGACCCAACAGTTAACTATGGCTACACCTTC
.	TRBV5-1	.	TRBJ1-4	CASSPSAGANEKLFF	TGCGCCAGCAGCCCATCGGCGGGGGCTAATGAAAAACTGTTTTTT
.	TRBV7-2	.	TRBJ2-5	CASSLGRSETQYF	TGTGCCAGCAGCTTAGGCCGGTCGGAGACCCAGTACTTC
few	TRBV7-3	.	TRBJ2-3	CASSLTRGNTDTQYF	TGTGCCAGCAGCTTAACGCGGGGAAACACAGATACGCAGTATTTT
few	TRBV6-4	.	TRBJ2-1	CASSDVTHNEQFF	TGTGCCAGCAGTGACGTGACTCACAATGAGCAGTTCTTC
once	TRBV27	.	TRBJ1-4	CASSLKGYTEKLFF	TGTGCCAGCAGTTTAAAGGGGTATACTGAAAAACTGTTTTTT
.	TRBV2	.	TRBJ1-1	CASSEEETGVTEAFF	TGTGCCAGCAGTGAAGAGGAGACAGGAGTTACTGAAGCTTTCTTT
.	TRBV24-1	TRBD2	TRBJ2-7	CATSDPHSGRYEQYF	TGTGCCACCAGTGATCCCCATAGCGGGAGATACGAGCAGTACTTC
.	TRBV9	.	TRBJ1-3	CASSVARGGSGNTIYF	TGTGCCAGCAGCGTAGCAAGGGGCGGCTCTGGAAACACCATATATTTT
.	TRBV7-3	TRBD2	TRBJ2-5	CASSQQASGSSPQETQYF	TGTGCCAGCAGCCAACAGGCTAGCGGGAGCTCCCCCCAAGAGACCCAGTACTTC
.	TRBV25-1	TRBD2	TRBJ2-1	CASTPGQREGSEQFF	TGTGCCAGCACCCCTGGCCAGCGGGAGGGAAGTGAGCAGTTCTTC
.	TRBV28	TRBD2	TRBJ2-3	CASRQAGASTDTQYF	TGTGCCAGCAGACAAGCGGGAGCGAGCACAGATACGCAGTATTTT
.	TRBV6-5	.	TRBJ1-5	CASSYMQGGQPQHF	TGTGCCAGCAGTTACATGCAGGGTGGTCAGCCCCAGCATTTT
.	TRBV12-3/TRBV12-4	.	TRBJ2-7	CASTRTDYEQYF	TGTGCCAGCACTCGGACAGACTACGAGCAGTACTTC
.	TRBV14	.	TRBJ2-2	CASSQFAGQTTGELFF	TGTGCCAGCAGCCAATTTGCGGGACAGACCACCGGGGAGCTGTTTTTT